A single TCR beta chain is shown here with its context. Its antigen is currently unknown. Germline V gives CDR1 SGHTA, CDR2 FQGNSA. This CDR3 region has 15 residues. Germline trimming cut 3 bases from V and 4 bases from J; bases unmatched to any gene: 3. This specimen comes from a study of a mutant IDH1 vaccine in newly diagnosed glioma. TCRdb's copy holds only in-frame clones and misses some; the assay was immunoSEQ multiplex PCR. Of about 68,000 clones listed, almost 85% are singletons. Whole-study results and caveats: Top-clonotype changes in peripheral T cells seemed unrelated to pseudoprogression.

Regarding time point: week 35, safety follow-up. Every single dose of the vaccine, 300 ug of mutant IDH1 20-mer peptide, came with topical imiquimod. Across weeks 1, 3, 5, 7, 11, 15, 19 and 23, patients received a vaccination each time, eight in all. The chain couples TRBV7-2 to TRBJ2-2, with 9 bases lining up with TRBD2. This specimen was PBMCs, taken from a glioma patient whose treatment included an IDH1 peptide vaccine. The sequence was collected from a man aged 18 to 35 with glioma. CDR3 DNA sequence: TGTGCCAGCAGCTTGCGACTAGCGGCCACCGGGGAGCTGTTTTTT. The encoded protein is CASSLRLAATGELFF.